The 20 T cell receptor beta chains below were found in one sample sequenced in a study of long-term antiretroviral therapy in people with HIV. A v3.0 immunoSEQ assay was performed at survey level. The repertoire was sequenced with immunoSEQ multiplex PCR; TCRdb's copy has only in-frame clones and lacks some. The sample has tens of thousands of clones; about 92% are singletons. The input for sequencing was unsorted PBMCs, taken 7.6 years after starting antiretroviral therapy. These receptors were obtained from a woman aged 40 to 50 with HIV.

This rearrangement joins TRBV25-1 to TRBJ1-3; D is possibly TRBD1 (5 bases). The V end was cut by 3 bases, the J end by 3 bases, with 9 bases between. Germline V CDR1 and CDR2: MGHDK, SYGVNS. The CDR3 is made up of 14 amino acids. The CDR3 protein is CASSDSRVGNTIYF. For the CDR3, the DNA is TGTGCCAGCAGTGACTCCAGGGTTGGAAACACCATATATTTT.

Only a few counts were recorded for this clone. The rearrangement links TRBV10-3 to TRBJ1-2; no reliable D call. Germline CDR1 reads ENHRY; CDR2 reads SYGVKD. The V gene lost 10 bases and the J gene lost 7 bases, with 16 bases spanning the gap. This CDR3 is built from 12 residues. CDR3 amino acids: CASATGWSGYTF. CDR3 sequence (DNA): TGTGCCAGCGCCACGGGTTGGTCTGGCTACACCTTC.

The chain couples TRBV4-3 to TRBJ1-1; 9 nucleotides match TRBD1. The CDR3 is 14 residues long. Trimming removed 1 base from V and 10 bases from J; junction bases left unmatched: 7. The germline CDR1 and CDR2 sequences are LGHNA and YSLEER. CDR3 in amino acids: CASSQAVQGASAFF. In nucleotides, the CDR3 is TGCGCCAGCAGCCAAGCTGTACAGGGGGCCTCAGCTTTCTTT.

The chain couples TRBV19 to TRBJ1-1; unclear D gene. The germline V and J ends were trimmed by 4 bases and 0 bases, with 6 bases remaining between them. Germline V lookup: CDR1 LNHDA, CDR2 SQIVND (reference sequence). The CDR3 is 13 residues long. This chain's CDR3 is CASSKSMNTEAFF. The CDR3 nucleotides are TGTGCCAGTAGTAAGAGCATGAACACTGAAGCTTTCTTT.

Here the CDR3 DNA reads TGTGCCAGCTCACCCGAGGGGGTCTCGGAAAAACTGTTTTTT. Its translation is CASSPEGVSEKLFF. The chain has TRBV18 and TRBJ1-4; D is perhaps TRBD1 (6 bases). V lost 3 bases and J lost 8, with 13 bases in between. The CDR3 is made up of 14 amino acids. Germline V gives CDR1 KGHSH, CDR2 LQKENI. Variable domain in full (rest from reference TRBV18 and TRBJ1-4): NAGVMQNPRHLVRRRGQEARLRCSPMKGHSHVYWYRQLPEEGLKFMVYLQKENIIDESGMPKERFSAEFPKEGPSILRIQQVVRGDSAAYFCASSPEGVSEKLFFGSGTQLSVL.

This clone was recorded only once. The DNA for the CDR3 is TGTGCCAGCTCCCCGCCAGGGAGGGTCGCCTACAATGAGCAGTTCTTC. Protein: CASSPPGRVAYNEQFF. J is TRBJ2-1 and V is TRBV18, with 7 bases identical to TRBD2. The CDR3 spans 16 residues. V lost 6 bases, J lost 2 bases, and 10 bases stayed unmatched. Germline assignment: CDR1 KGHSH and CDR2 LQKENI.

The chain is built from TRBV7-9 and TRBJ2-3; possibly TRBD2 for D (8 bases). The CDR3 totals 16 residues. Trimming left V 5 bases short and J 7 bases short, with 22 bases between. Germline CDR1 is SEHNR and CDR2 is FQNEAQ (reference sequence). The CDR3 DNA reads as TGTGCCAGCAGCCCCCAGCGACAGGGCGGGGGGAATACGCAGTATTTT. It encodes CASSPQRQGGGNTQYF.

The chain uses TRBV30 and TRBJ1-2, with a weak D call TRBD1 (5 bases). V was cut by 4 bases and J by 2 bases, with 20 bases left in between. The CDR3 length is 16 residues. Germline CDR1 GTSNPN, CDR2 SVGIG (reference sequence). CDR3 DNA sequence: TGTGCCTGGACACCGGGACGAGGGCCTTCGAACTATGGCTACACCTTC. Translation gives CAWTPGRGPSNYGYTF. The entire variable domain, with the rest obtained from reference TRBV30 and TRBJ1-2, is as follows: SQTIHQWPATLVQPVGSPLSLECTVEGTSNPNLYWYRQAAGRGLQLLFYSVGIGQISSEVPQNLSASRPQDRQFILSSKKLLLSDSGFYLCAWTPGRGPSNYGYTFGSGTRLTVV.

The chain uses TRBV29-1 and TRBJ1-1; D is unclear. The CDR3 totals 14 residues. The germline V gene has CDR1 SQVTM and CDR2 ANQGSEA. V was clipped by 5 bases and J by 0 bases, with 13 bases between them. CDR3 protein: CSVPGPSLNTEAFF. The CDR3 nucleotides read TGCAGCGTTCCCGGGCCTTCCTTGAACACTGAAGCTTTCTTT.

This clone was observed once. This sequence joins TRBV19 and TRBJ2-1; 7 nucleotides align to TRBD1. The V and J ends lost 2 bases and 5 bases, in that order; junction bases with no gene match: 6. CDR1 and CDR2 (germline): LNHDA, SQIVND (reference sequence). The CDR3 has 15 amino acids. CDR3 nucleotides: TGTGCCAGTAGTATAAGCAGGGGGACCAACAATGAGCAGTTCTTC. Amino acids: CASSISRGTNNEQFF.

The chain recombines TRBV27 with TRBJ1-3, with D perhaps matching TRBD1 (5 bases). CDR3 size: 14 residues. The germline CDR1 and CDR2 sequences are MNHEY and SMNVEV (reference sequence). Trimming shortened V by 7 bases and J by 1 base, and 11 bases separated the two germline ends. CDR3 DNA: TGTGCCAGCAAAACCGGGACTTCTGGAAACACCATATATTTT. This sequence encodes CASKTGTSGNTIYF.

V and J are TRBV7-2 and TRBJ2-5, with D perhaps given as TRBD1 or TRBD2 (5 bases each). Germline CDR1 and CDR2: SGHTA and FQGNSA. This CDR3 region has 14 residues. Trimming removed 5 bases at V and 5 bases at J, with 15 bases between. The CDR3 is CASSTRDRRETQYF. CDR3 coding DNA: TGTGCCAGCAGCACCAGGGACCGTCGGGAGACCCAGTACTTC.

The J gene is TRBJ1-5, the V gene TRBV30, with D perhaps TRBD1 (5 bases). This CDR3 has 15 residues. CDR1 is GTSNPN and CDR2 is SVGIG in the germline V gene (reference sequence). Trimming stripped 3 bases from V and 4 bases from J, with 16 bases between. The CDR3 protein is CAWRAPGLGNQPQHF. The CDR3 coding sequence is TGTGCCTGGAGAGCCCCGGGACTCGGAAATCAGCCCCAGCATTTT.

The J gene is TRBJ1-4, the V gene TRBV7-2, with TRBD1 matching over 10 bases. The V and J ends lost 3 bases and 10 bases, in that order; junction bases with no gene match: 2. Germline lookup yields CDR1 SGHTA and CDR2 FQGNSA. This CDR3 is built from 13 residues. The CDR3 here is CASSLGQGRKLFF. The CDR3 DNA is TGTGCCAGCAGCTTGGGACAGGGGCGAAAACTGTTTTTT.

V is TRBV6-6 and J is TRBJ2-1, with 9 bases fitting TRBD2. From germline, CDR1 is MNHNY and CDR2 SVGAGI (reference sequence). Trimming cost V 7 bases and J 5 bases; bases outside gene matches: 9. CDR3 length: 15 amino acids. The CDR3 DNA reads as TGTGCCAGCACGGCTAGCGGGGACCAGAACAATGAGCAGTTCTTC. Amino acids: CASTASGDQNNEQFF.

V usage is TRBV7-9 and J usage is TRBJ2-3, with D unclear. Germline V gene data show CDR1 as SEHNR and CDR2 as FQNEAQ (reference sequence). There are 11 residues in the CDR3. Trimming removed 1 base from V and 9 bases from J, with 5 bases in between. This CDR3 reads CASSLGGTQYF. The CDR3 bases are TGTGCCAGCAGCTTAGGGGGAACGCAGTATTTT.

This chain joins TRBV10-3 and TRBJ1-3; D remains unclear. The CDR3 contains 15 residues. V lost 6 bases and J lost 0, with 12 bases in between. Germline CDR1 is ENHRY and CDR2 is SYGVKD. The CDR3 DNA reads as TGTGCCATCAGCGCCCGGGTCGACTCTGGAAACACCATATATTTT. Translation: CAISARVDSGNTIYF.

The rearrangement links TRBV2 to TRBJ2-5, with 8 bases matching TRBD1. Germline CDR1 reads SNHLY; CDR2 reads FYNNEI. The V segment lost 4 bases and the J segment 5 bases; nucleotides outside the gene matches: 6. The CDR3 contains 14 residues. The CDR3 spells CASSGQGARETQYF. The DNA of the CDR3 is TGTGCCAGCAGTGGTCAGGGGGCGCGTGAGACCCAGTACTTC.

The CDR3 protein is CAQRTGGGSTEAFF. As DNA, the CDR3 is TGTGCCCAGAGGACAGGGGGCGGTTCCACTGAAGCTTTCTTT. V gene TRBV30 combines with J gene TRBJ1-1; 11 nucleotides match TRBD1. The V segment lost 8 bases and the J segment 4 bases; nucleotides outside the gene matches: 9. CDR3 size: 14 residues. Germline values: CDR1 GTSNPN, CDR2 SVGIG (reference sequence).

V usage is TRBV19 and J usage is TRBJ1-1; D not certain. Germline CDR1 LNHDA, CDR2 SQIVND (reference sequence). The CDR3 totals 14 residues. V lost 0 bases and J 1 base, leaving 6 bases between the germline ends. The CDR3 loop is CASSIDGKNTEAFF. Written as DNA, the CDR3 is TGTGCCAGTAGTATAGACGGGAAGAACACTGAAGCTTTCTTT.